What follows are 26 T cell receptor beta chains derived from one specimen sequenced in a study of cytomegalovirus exposure and HLA in healthy donors. Primers for the PCR totalled 60 Vbeta and 13 Jbeta. The assay was immunoSEQ multiplex PCR, and TCRdb's table has in-frame clones only and misses some. Here the sample spans 120,000 to 150,000 clones, about 74% being singletons. Sequencing used PBMCs. These receptors were collected from a woman aged 40 to 55 in good health and CMV-seronegative.

The V call is TRBV5-1, the J call TRBJ2-7, with 8 bases fitting TRBD1. Germline values: CDR1 SGHRS, CDR2 YFSETQ. V lost 3 bases and J lost 6; bases outside the gene matches: 8. The CDR3 loop spans 14 amino acids. CDR3 sequence reads: CASSSLGTGGEQYF. DNA for the CDR3: TGCGCCAGCAGCTCTCTAGGGACAGGCGGCGAGCAGTACTTC.

This chain links TRBV6-1 with TRBJ2-7, with 8 nucleotides matching TRBD2. The germline V gene encodes CDR1 MNHNS and CDR2 SASEGT. The CDR3 loop spans 13 amino acids. Trimming cost V 10 bases and J 3 bases; bases outside gene matches: 8. The CDR3 DNA follows: TGTGCCACCTTCACGACTAGCGACTACGAGCAGTACTTC. Translated: CATFTTSDYEQYF.

The chain combines TRBV15 with TRBJ1-1; D perhaps matches TRBD1 (5 bases). The CDR3 is 15 amino acids. CDR1 and CDR2 (germline): LNHNV, YYDKDF (reference sequence). Trimming shortened V by 0 bases and J by 0 bases, and 8 bases separated the two germline ends. The CDR3 sequence is CATSRDRGMNTEAFF. The CDR3, as DNA: TGTGCCACCAGCAGAGATCGGGGGATGAACACTGAAGCTTTCTTT.

This clone came up once. In the same sample, other DNA sequences code for this CDR3. The CDR3 sequence: CASSLVTGPYEQYF. CDR3 nucleotides: TGCGCCAGCAGCTTGGTGACAGGGCCCTACGAGCAGTACTTC. The V and J genes are TRBV5-1 and TRBJ2-7; 7 bases match TRBD1. CDR1 is SGHRS and CDR2 is YFSETQ in the germline V gene. V lost 0 bases to trimming and J lost 2 bases; unmatched junction nucleotides: 2. CDR3 length: 14 amino acids.

This chain joins TRBV13 and TRBJ1-1, with D perhaps TRBD1 (6 bases). The germline V and J ends were trimmed by 1 base and 3 bases, with 15 bases remaining between them. The CDR3 sequence is 16 residues long. The germline V gene encodes CDR1 PRHDT and CDR2 FYEKMQ (reference sequence). CDR3 sequence: CASSLDPPGDDTEAFF. In DNA, the CDR3 is TGTGCCAGCAGCTTAGACCCCCCAGGGGACGACACTGAAGCTTTCTTT.

In this sample, this clone turned up once. The same CDR3 is also encoded by other DNA sequences in this sample. The chain uses TRBV6-1 and TRBJ1-1, with D unresolved. Germline CDR1 reads MNHNS; CDR2 reads SASEGT. The CDR3 loop spans 13 amino acids. V dropped 1 base and J dropped 2 bases, with 5 bases sitting between them. The CDR3 sequence is CASSEGLNTEAFF. The DNA for the CDR3 is TGTGCCAGCAGTGAAGGACTAAACACTGAAGCTTTCTTT.

CDR3 in amino acids: CASSYRTGRYGYTF. DNA of the CDR3: TGTGCCAGCAGTTACCGGACAGGCCGCTATGGCTACACCTTC. This chain connects TRBV6-5 to TRBJ1-2; 7 bases are a match to TRBD1. CDR3 length: 14 amino acids. Trimming cost V 2 bases and J 4 bases; bases outside gene matches: 4. Germline CDR1 is MNHEY and CDR2 is SVGAGI.

The chain joins TRBV5-1 to TRBJ2-1; 11 bases agree with TRBD2. The CDR3 runs 15 residues. Germline V gene data show CDR1 as SGHRS and CDR2 as YFSETQ. After removal of 2 bases from V and 7 bases from J, the junction contained 5 bases not matched to a gene. The DNA for the CDR3 is TGCGCCAGCAGCTTAATGACTAGCGGGATAAATGAGCAGTTCTTC. Translation: CASSLMTSGINEQFF.

The chain combines TRBV4-1 with TRBJ2-1; 7 bases map to TRBD1. V was clipped by 0 bases and J by 4 bases; unmatched bases: 6. CDR3 length: 16 amino acids. CDR1 is MGHRA and CDR2 is YSYEKL in the germline V gene. The CDR3 DNA sequence: TGCGCCAGCAGCCAAGAAGAGGGGGCTATATACAATGAGCAGTTCTTC. Its translation: CASSQEEGAIYNEQFF.

The V gene is TRBV5-1, the J gene TRBJ2-5; D may be TRBD1 (5 bases). V was pared by 6 bases and J by 5 bases, with 14 bases between. Looked up from germline, CDR1 is SGHRS and CDR2 is YFSETQ. The length of the CDR3 is 13 residues. CDR3 sequence reads: CASNSRGPETQYF. The CDR3 DNA follows: TGCGCCAGCAACAGTAGGGGTCCGGAGACCCAGTACTTC.

This clone appeared a few times. The J gene is TRBJ1-1, the V gene TRBV10-3, with a possible D match to TRBD1 (5 bases). This CDR3 is built from 13 residues. Germline values: CDR1 ENHRY, CDR2 SYGVKD. The V end lost 8 bases, the J end lost 0 bases, and 10 bases lay between the germline ends. The CDR3 coding sequence is TGTGCCATCTCCGGGGGAATGAACACTGAAGCTTTCTTT. Protein product: CAISGGMNTEAFF.

About this clone itself: Mismatch with germline at one junction end may stem from a read error. The J gene is TRBJ1-5, the V gene TRBV7-9; D is unresolved. The CDR3 contains 18 residues. Per the germline V gene, CDR1 is SEHNR and CDR2 is FQNEAQ (reference sequence). The CDR3, as DNA: TGTTCCAGCAGCTTAGGCTTTGGCGACATTCTTAGCAATCAGCCCCAGCATTTT. This translates into CSSSLGFGDILSNQPQHF.

The chain joins TRBV9 to TRBJ2-4; 14 positions match TRBD2. The CDR3 sequence is 18 residues long. Unmatched junction bases numbered 9, after V lost 4 bases and J lost 3 bases. Germline loops: CDR1 SGDLS, CDR2 YYNGEE. The DNA of the CDR3 is TGTGCCAGCAGCCCCGGGACTAGCGGGAGAGTGGGCAAAAACATTCAGTACTTC. As protein: CASSPGTSGRVGKNIQYF.

This clone has a handful of counts. The V call is TRBV27, the J call TRBJ2-7; 10 nucleotides line up with TRBD1. The CDR3 has 14 residues. CDR1 MNHEY and CDR2 SMNVEV come from the germline V gene (reference sequence). V was clipped by 6 bases and J by 3 bases; unmatched bases: 5. CDR3 sequence (DNA): TGTGCCAGCAGCTCTAGGACAGGGGGCTACGAGCAGTACTTC. It encodes CASSSRTGGYEQYF.

The chain has TRBV7-6 and TRBJ1-1; TRBD1 matches 9 bases. Germline assignment: CDR1 SGHVS and CDR2 FNYEAQ. V was clipped by 5 bases and J by 4 bases; unmatched bases: 14. CDR3 length: 17 amino acids. In nucleotides, the CDR3 is TGTGCCAGCAGCCAAGGGGACAGGGCGTGGGTTAGCACTGAAGCTTTCTTT. Amino acid sequence: CASSQGDRAWVSTEAFF.

The V and J genes are TRBV30 and TRBJ1-2; D possibly corresponds to TRBD1 (6 bases). The V end was cut by 5 bases, the J end by 10 bases, with 17 bases between. This CDR3 contains 12 residues. CDR1 is GTSNPN and CDR2 is SVGIG in the germline V gene (reference sequence). The CDR3 sequence is CAWASGQIFYTF. As DNA, the CDR3 is TGTGCCTGGGCCTCCGGACAGATATTCTACACCTTC.

This clone has a handful of counts. The chain links TRBV5-4 to TRBJ1-2, with D possibly being TRBD1 (5 bases). The germline V and J ends were trimmed by 3 bases and 11 bases, with 14 bases remaining between them. This CDR3 has 12 amino acids. Germline loops: CDR1 SGHNT, CDR2 YYREEE (reference sequence). CDR3 DNA sequence: TGTGCCAGCAGCTCCCCCGACAGAATATACACCTTC. Amino acids: CASSSPDRIYTF.

This clone was observed a few times. This rearrangement joins TRBV7-8 to TRBJ2-1, with 7 bases that match TRBD1. The CDR3 is made up of 15 amino acids. The J segment lost 5 bases and the V segment lost 3 bases, leaving 7 bases of the junction unmatched. Germline assignment: CDR1 SGHVS and CDR2 FQNEAQ. The CDR3 DNA reads as TGTGCCAGCAGCTTTGTAGGGGGCTATGACAATGAGCAGTTCTTC. Translating it yields CASSFVGGYDNEQFF.

The CDR3 here is CASSRGFKETQYF. The CDR3 DNA reads as TGCGCCAGCAGCCGCGGTTTCAAAGAGACCCAGTACTTC. The J gene is TRBJ2-5, the V gene TRBV5-1; D is ambiguous. This CDR3 is 13 amino acids long. The germline CDR1 and CDR2 sequences are SGHRS and YFSETQ. The ends were cut back, 4 bases at V and 3 bases at J, with 10 bases in the middle.

This chain connects TRBV5-1 to TRBJ1-1; possible D gene TRBD1, 5 bases. The length of the CDR3 is 14 residues. CDR1 is SGHRS, CDR2 YFSETQ, per germline. Trimming left V 5 bases short and J 5 bases short, with 16 bases between. The DNA of the CDR3 is TGCGCCAGCAGTGGGGGAGGGTTCCGTACTGAAGCTTTCTTT. Translation gives CASSGGGFRTEAFF.

V and J are TRBV19 and TRBJ2-1; TRBD2 aligns across 13 bases. Germline CDR1 LNHDA, CDR2 SQIVND (reference sequence). The CDR3 contains 17 residues. The V and J ends lost 8 bases and 0 bases, in that order; junction bases with no gene match: 7. CDR3 DNA sequence: TGTGCCAGTTCGGGACTAGCGGGACTGAGCTCCTACAATGAGCAGTTCTTC. The encoded protein is CASSGLAGLSSYNEQFF.

The chain has TRBV28 and TRBJ1-4; possibly TRBD1 for D (6 bases). Germline CDR1 is MDHEN and CDR2 is SYDVKM. This CDR3 has 14 residues. Trimming shortened V by 3 bases and J by 6 bases, and 11 bases separated the two germline ends. CDR3 coding DNA: TGTGCCAGCAGTTTGGGGGGGCGGTATGAAAAACTGTTTTTT. Protein: CASSLGGRYEKLFF.

There are a few counts of this clone. The chain employs TRBV4-1 and TRBJ2-7, with TRBD2 matching 8 bases. Germline-derived CDR1 and CDR2 are MGHRA and YSYEKL. The CDR3 length is 14 residues. J lost 2 bases, V lost 4 bases, and 4 bases had no gene match. This chain's CDR3 is CASSLHGRAYEQYF. The CDR3, as DNA: TGCGCCAGCAGCCTCCACGGGAGGGCCTACGAGCAGTACTTC.

This clone rates as medium-sized. This chain joins TRBV2 and TRBJ1-4; D unclear. The germline V gene encodes CDR1 SNHLY and CDR2 FYNNEI. Deletions cut 7 bases from V and 11 bases from J, with 14 bases between. There are 12 residues in the CDR3. CDR3 nucleotides: TGTGCCAGCATTCGAGTTGGAGGGAAACTGTTTTTT. Protein sequence: CASIRVGGKLFF.

V is TRBV10-3 and J is TRBJ2-3; 8 bases agree with TRBD2. V trimming: 6 bases; J trimming: 2 bases; junction bases outside the gene matches: 7. The germline V gene has CDR1 ENHRY and CDR2 SYGVKD. This CDR3 spans 15 amino acids. CDR3 amino acids: CAIRFGGEITDTQYF. The DNA of the CDR3 is TGTGCCATCAGGTTCGGGGGGGAGATCACAGATACGCAGTATTTT.

The rearrangement uses TRBV14 and TRBJ1-5; the D gene is possibly TRBD1 (5 bases). The CDR3 extends over 18 amino acids. Germline CDR1 is SGHDN and CDR2 is FVKESK. Trimming cost V 5 bases and J 0 bases, with 20 bases left between them. The CDR3 region has the DNA TGTGCCAGCAGCACGGGGGGGGAGGCCACCCATAGCAATCAGCCCCAGCATTTT. As protein: CASSTGGEATHSNQPQHF.